This entry describes one T cell receptor (beta chain). Antigen unknown. This record belongs to a study of vaccination effects on CD4 cells after COVID-19. Study results and caveats: Vaccine- and infection-induced clones showed marked clonal contraction late following vaccination.

CDR1 and CDR2 (germline): SGHNT, YYREEE (reference sequence). The CDR3 runs 14 residues. With 3 bases clipped from V and 9 bases from J, the junction kept 11 bases outside the gene matches. The method was immunoSEQ multiplex PCR; TCRdb's version includes in-frame clones alone and lacks a portion of them. The sample holds 55,000 or so clones, 70% seen once. Antigen-specific CD4+ T cell clonotypes were called by their expansion after viral peptide-pool culture in ViraFEST. Isolation of CD4+ T cells took place after about 10 days of culture. The vaccine recipients had no prior SARS-CoV-2 infection, with negative nucleocapsid antibodies. They grew approximately 2.1 million PBMC in each well, adding about 10 IU/ml IL-2 and around 9.6 ug/ml peptides. The authors replaced half the medium with IL-2 medium on days 3 and 7.

The sample consisted of CD4+ T cells from PBMCs cultured with SARS-CoV-2 spike peptides, taken before COVID-19 vaccination. This chain joins TRBV5-4 and TRBJ2-5; 7 nucleotides align to TRBD1. The receptor was isolated from a human donor who received a COVID-19 vaccine. CDR3 region: CASSSPGTEGAQYF. The CDR3 DNA is TGTGCCAGCAGCTCCCCCGGGACAGAGGGCGCCCAGTACTTC.